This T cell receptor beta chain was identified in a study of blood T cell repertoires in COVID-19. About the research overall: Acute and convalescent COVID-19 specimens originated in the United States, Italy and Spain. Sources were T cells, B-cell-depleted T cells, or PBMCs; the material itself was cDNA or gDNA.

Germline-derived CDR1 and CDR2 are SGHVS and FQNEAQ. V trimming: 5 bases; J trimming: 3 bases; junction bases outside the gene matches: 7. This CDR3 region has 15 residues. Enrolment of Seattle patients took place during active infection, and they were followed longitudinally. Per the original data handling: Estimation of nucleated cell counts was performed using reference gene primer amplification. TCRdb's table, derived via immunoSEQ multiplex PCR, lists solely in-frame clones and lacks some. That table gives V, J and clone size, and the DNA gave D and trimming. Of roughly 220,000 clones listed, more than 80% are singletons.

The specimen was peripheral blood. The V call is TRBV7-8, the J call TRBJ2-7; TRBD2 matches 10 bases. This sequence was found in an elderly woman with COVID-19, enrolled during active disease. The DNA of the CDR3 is TGTGCCAGCAGCCCTAGCGGGGGTGAGGGCTACGAGCAGTACTTC. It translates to CASSPSGGEGYEQYF.